This T cell receptor beta chain is from a study of human T cells and chemical hapten exposure. Background on the study: DPC 0.01% went on the upper back by patch test, with reading at 6 days.

Trimming took 2 bases from V and 9 from J, leaving 7 bases between them. The CDR3 runs to 10 residues. Germline CDR1 reads DFQATT; CDR2 reads SNEGSKA (reference sequence). The time point: patch test 1, 2 weeks after DPC sensitization. Noted treatment: therapeutic diphenylcyclopropenone sensitization with weekly scalp DPC. This clonotype was observed at least ten times. From the RACE reads, TCRdb called clonotypes with MiXCR, one entry per CDR3 protein. The sample has about 80,000 distinct CDR3 sequences; roughly 7.1% are singletons. The genes are TRBV20-1 and TRBJ2-5; no definite D call. The starting material was whole blood, obtained in connection with sensitization to the hapten diphenylcyclopropenone (DPC). This clonotype was obtained from a woman in her 30s with alopecia areata. Some clones in this sample may be carry-over from other donors' samples. CDR3 sequence reads: CSARSGSQYF. In nucleotides, the CDR3 is TGCAGTGCTAGATCGGGTTCCCAGTACTTC.